The 29 T cell receptor beta chains below were found in one sample sequenced in a study of molecular identifiers for immune sequencing clone quantification. TCRdb fed the PCR reads into MiXCR, producing one record per CDR3 protein. The sample includes just under 650,000 distinct CDR3 sequences, about 20% of them seen just once. The specimen sequenced was naive CD8+ T cells from blood, with Jurkat cell RNA spiked in. Specified subset: FACS-sorted CD8+CD4-CCR7+CD45RA+ naive T cells. These receptors originate from a human donor in good health. Some libraries in this study had Jurkat cell RNA spiked in.

Concerning this clonotype: A much more abundant neighbour one base away suggests this may be a read error. The chain has TRBV7-2 and TRBJ2-7; D is possibly TRBD1 (6 bases). The CDR3 length is 15 residues. Trimming stripped 4 bases from V and 2 bases from J, with 15 bases between. Germline values: CDR1 SGHTA, CDR2 FQGNSA. The CDR3 spells CASSSGQWYPYEQYF. Written as DNA, the CDR3 is TGTGCCAGCAGCTCAGGACAGTGGTACCCCTACGAGCAGTACTTC.

A note on this clonotype: The conserved phenylalanine or tryptophan is not found at the CDR3 terminus, so this likely reflects a read error. V is TRBV6-6 and J is TRBJ2-3, with D unclear. CDR3 length: 16 amino acids. Germline CDR1 reads MNHNY; CDR2 reads SVGAGI (reference sequence). Trimming cost V 5 bases and J 2 bases, with 17 bases left between them. CDR3 nucleotides: TGTGCCAGCAGTCAACCGCTAGAAAGGCCCACAGATACGCAGTATTCT. Translating it yields CASSQPLERPTDTQYS.

This clonotype was counted only a few times. The chain links TRBV28 to TRBJ1-5, with D possibly TRBD1 on 6 matching bases. This CDR3 comprises 17 residues. V lost 6 bases and J 5 bases, leaving 23 bases between the germline ends. Germline values: CDR1 MDHEN, CDR2 SYDVKM. The CDR3 spells CASSYRVVVGRDQPQHF. CDR3 coding DNA: TGTGCCAGCAGCTACAGGGTGGTAGTCGGGCGAGATCAGCCCCAGCATTTT.

This clonotype occurred many times. CDR3 protein: CASSQVVTYEQYF. The CDR3 DNA is TGCGCCAGCAGCCAAGTAGTCACCTACGAGCAGTACTTC. V is TRBV4-1 and J is TRBJ2-7; no clear D gene. The CDR3 totals 13 residues. V lost 1 base to trimming and J lost 2 bases, with 6 bases between them. Germline CDR1 and CDR2: MGHRA and YSYEKL.

As to this clonotype: Possible read error: a much larger clone is one base away. J is TRBJ2-7 and V is TRBV6-2 or TRBV6-3; the D is unclear. The CDR3 has 14 amino acids. CDR1 and CDR2 (germline): MNHEY, SVGEGT. CDR3 protein: CASSYQASSYERYF. The CDR3 DNA reads TGTGCCAGCAGTTACCAGGCCAGCTCCTACGAGCGGTACTTC.

Turning to this clonotype: Because the CDR3 is missing its conserved closing phenylalanine or tryptophan, this is likely a read error. The chain uses TRBV7-9 and TRBJ2-2; no clear D. The CDR3 is 14 residues long. The germline V gene encodes CDR1 SEHNR and CDR2 FQNEAQ (reference sequence). Trimming took off 4 bases at V and 4 bases at J, with 10 bases between the two ends. The CDR3 bases are TGTGCCAGCAGCTCCGGGTTGGGCACCGGGGAGCTGTTTTCT. This translates into CASSSGLGTGELFS.

This chain joins TRBV12-3 or TRBV12-4 and TRBJ2-7; the D gene is possibly TRBD2 (7 bases). The length of the CDR3 is 13 residues. V was pared by 7 bases and J by 7 bases, with 17 bases between. CDR3 residues: CASTGTGGQEQYF. The DNA of the CDR3 is TGTGCCAGCACGGGGACCGGGGGGCAAGAGCAGTACTTC.

The table lists this clonotype with a few counts. The chain uses TRBV4-1 and TRBJ2-2, with D unclear. Trimming pared 0 bases from V and 5 bases from J, leaving 7 bases between. CDR1 MGHRA and CDR2 YSYEKL come from the germline V gene. CDR3 size: 14 residues. The CDR3 DNA follows: TGCGCCAGCAGCCAAGATCGGGTAACCGGGGAGCTGTTTTTT. It codes for CASSQDRVTGELFF.

This clonotype was picked up a small number of times. The chain combines TRBV20-1 with TRBJ2-2, with D unclear. The CDR3 length is 13 residues. V was cut by 3 bases and J by 3 bases, with 8 bases left in between. Germline CDR1 reads DFQATT; CDR2 reads SNEGSKA (reference sequence). CDR3 in DNA: TGCAGTGCTAGTGGTCCGGACACCGGGGAGCTGTTTTTT. Its translation: CSASGPDTGELFF.

The chain recombines TRBV12-5 with TRBJ2-1; TRBD2 agrees at 9 bases. V trimming: 5 bases; J trimming: 4 bases; junction bases outside the gene matches: 3. Germline values: CDR1 LGHNT, CDR2 FRNRAP. This CDR3 comprises 14 residues. As DNA, the CDR3 is TGTGCTAGTGGTCACAGCGGGGGGTACAATGAGCAGTTCTTC. The encoded protein is CASGHSGGYNEQFF.

In its sample, this clonotype was seen many times. This chain uses TRBV12-3 or TRBV12-4 with TRBJ2-3, with D hard to call. The germline V and J ends were trimmed by 6 bases and 1 base, with 14 bases remaining between them. This CDR3 has 15 amino acids. CDR3 sequence (DNA): TGTGCCAGCAGAGGACCTTCTGCTGGCACAGATACGCAGTATTTT. Protein product: CASRGPSAGTDTQYF.

In this sample, this clonotype turned up many times. This chain joins TRBV7-2 and TRBJ2-7; TRBD1 aligns across 7 bases. The V gene end was trimmed by 5 bases and the J gene end by 2 bases; junction bases not matched to a gene: 9. This CDR3 comprises 15 residues. Looked up from germline, CDR1 is SGHTA and CDR2 is FQGNSA. DNA of the CDR3: TGTGCCAGCAGCAACATCTGGGACAGAACCTACGAGCAGTACTTC. Translation: CASSNIWDRTYEQYF.

This clonotype was detected a few times. This chain joins TRBV4-1 and TRBJ1-4, with 8 bases lining up with TRBD1. Germline V gene sequence: CDR1 MGHRA, CDR2 YSYEKL. The junction had 10 bases not matched to a gene; V was cut back by 4 bases and J by 6 bases. The CDR3 extends over 16 amino acids. The CDR3 protein is CASSLPVTGADEKLFF. CDR3 in DNA: TGCGCCAGCAGCCTGCCGGTGACAGGGGCTGATGAAAAACTGTTTTTT.

This clonotype was detected ten times or more. V usage is TRBV4-3 and J usage is TRBJ1-6; 7 positions agree with TRBD1. The ends lost 0 bases at V and 5 bases at J; junction bases unmatched: 4. Germline CDR1 reads LGHNA; CDR2 reads YSLEER. CDR3 length equals 16 residues. The DNA of the CDR3 is TGCGCCAGCAGCCAAGATGAGGGGGCACATAATTCACCCCTCCACTTT. Amino acids: CASSQDEGAHNSPLHF.

This clonotype was observed at least ten times. The chain uses TRBV12-3 or TRBV12-4 and TRBJ2-3; 8 nucleotides match TRBD1. Losses at the gene ends were 5 bases for V and 3 bases for J; bases not matched to a gene: 7. The CDR3 covers 15 residues. CDR3 DNA: TGTGCCAGCAGTCTATACAGGGGGAGGACAGATACGCAGTATTTT. Its translation: CASSLYRGRTDTQYF.

This clonotype was detected ten times or more. The CDR3: CASSLETVTDTQYF. The CDR3 DNA reads as TGTGCCAGCAGCTTAGAAACAGTTACAGATACGCAGTATTTT. V usage is TRBV7-6 and J usage is TRBJ2-3, with D hard to call. The germline V gene has CDR1 SGHVS and CDR2 FNYEAQ. The CDR3 covers 14 residues. V was cut by 1 base and J by 3 bases, with 8 bases left in between.

Many counts were recorded for this clonotype. V and J are TRBV27 and TRBJ2-7; TRBD2 agrees at 10 bases. The CDR3 is made up of 18 amino acids. Germline V gene data show CDR1 as MNHEY and CDR2 as SMNVEV (reference sequence). With V trimmed by 6 bases and J by 5 bases, 19 bases remained unmatched. The CDR3 region has the DNA TGTGCCAGCAGGAACCTCCTGGGGGCTAGCGGGAGTTTACACGAGCAGTACTTC. Residues: CASRNLLGASGSLHEQYF.

Comment on this clonotype: A clone one base away is much larger, so this may be a read error. The chain combines TRBV2 with TRBJ1-1, with a weak D call TRBD1 (6 bases). Germline CDR1 SNHLY, CDR2 FYNNEI. CDR3 size: 16 residues. The CDR3 coding sequence is TGTGTATCCCCGAAGATGGACAGAACCATGTACACTGAAGCTTTCTTT. This sequence encodes CVSPKMDRTMYTEAFF.

The rearrangement joins TRBV19 to TRBJ2-1; TRBD1 is a possible D gene (7 bases). CDR1 is LNHDA and CDR2 is SQIVND in the germline V gene (reference sequence). V lost 7 bases and J lost 8, with 21 bases in between. This CDR3 contains 15 residues. CDR3: CASIPHAGGLDEQFF. DNA for the CDR3: TGTGCCAGTATCCCTCATGCAGGGGGGTTGGATGAGCAGTTCTTC.

At least ten counts were recorded for this clonotype. The J gene is TRBJ1-1, the V gene TRBV24-1; weak D call: TRBD1 (5 bases). Looked up from germline, CDR1 is KGHDR and CDR2 is SFDVKD. CDR3 length: 11 residues. Trimming stripped 7 bases from V and 4 bases from J, with 6 bases between. The CDR3 loop reads CATSDSTEAFF. As DNA, the CDR3 is TGTGCCACCAGCGACAGCACTGAAGCTTTCTTT.

This clonotype occurred many times. This chain uses TRBV3-1 with TRBJ1-4; D remains ambiguous. The germline V and J ends were trimmed by 0 bases and 2 bases, with 16 bases remaining between them. Germline values: CDR1 LGHDT, CDR2 YNNKEL (reference sequence). The CDR3 consists of 18 residues. This CDR3 reads CASSQEGSPVDTNEKLFF. The CDR3 DNA sequence: TGTGCCAGCAGCCAAGAAGGTAGTCCAGTTGATACTAATGAAAAACTGTTTTTT.

This clonotype has ten or more counts. The V gene is TRBV12-3 or TRBV12-4, the J gene TRBJ2-2; 9 nucleotides align to TRBD1. There are 18 residues in the CDR3. Trimming removed 5 bases from V and 4 bases from J; junction bases left unmatched: 14. DNA for the CDR3: TGTGCCAGCAGTCCCGGAGTGGGGGACAGGGTAGGCACCGGGGAGCTGTTTTTT. Protein sequence: CASSPGVGDRVGTGELFF.

This clonotype was recorded at least ten times. The chain has TRBV6-2 or TRBV6-3 and TRBJ2-3; D is unresolved. Trimming removed 8 bases at V and 2 bases at J, with 17 bases between. This CDR3 contains 15 residues. CDR1 is MNHEY and CDR2 is SVGEGT in the germline V gene. CDR3 sequence (DNA): TGTGCCAGCTCCGATCCCTTAGAGACCACAGATACGCAGTATTTT. It encodes CASSDPLETTDTQYF.

This clonotype was recorded at least ten times. V and J are TRBV2 and TRBJ2-3; the D gene is possibly TRBD2 (5 bases). The CDR3 loop spans 17 amino acids. The germline V and J ends were trimmed by 7 bases and 0 bases, with 20 bases remaining between them. The germline gives CDR1 SNHLY, CDR2 FYNNEI. In DNA form, the CDR3 reads TGTGCCAGCACCCACTCTAGGGTAGCGCAAAGCACAGATACGCAGTATTTT. Translated, it gives CASTHSRVAQSTDTQYF.

This clonotype occurred many times. The rearrangement uses TRBV12-3 or TRBV12-4 and TRBJ1-1, with D unresolved. This CDR3 is built from 12 residues. Between the trimmed V and J ends, which lost 4 bases and 1 base, there was a span of 4 bases. The CDR3 reads CASSSKNTEAFF. As DNA, the CDR3 is TGTGCCAGCAGTTCGAAGAACACTGAAGCTTTCTTT.

This clonotype was seen ten or more times. V usage is TRBV30 and J usage is TRBJ2-7, with TRBD1 matching 10 bases. Germline trimming cut 2 bases from V and 0 bases from J; bases unmatched to any gene: 7. This CDR3 is built from 16 residues. The germline V gene encodes CDR1 GTSNPN and CDR2 SVGIG (reference sequence). In DNA form, the CDR3 reads TGTGCCTGGAGTACCCTAGGGACAGGGGTCTCCTACGAGCAGTACTTC. Translated: CAWSTLGTGVSYEQYF.

As concerns this clonotype: This may come from a read error, since a much larger clone is one base off. The V gene is TRBV28, the J gene TRBJ2-7, with D tentatively TRBD2 (6 bases). Germline values: CDR1 MDHEN, CDR2 SYDVKM. V shed 8 bases and J shed 0 bases, with 14 bases lying between them. This CDR3 is built from 14 residues. CDR3 DNA sequence: TGTGCCAGCGACTCCGGGACTCCCTCCTACGAGCAGTACTTC. Amino acids: CASDSGTPSYEQYF.

Ten or more counts support this clonotype. The chain links TRBV4-3 to TRBJ1-4; 11 nucleotides align to TRBD1. CDR3 length equals 15 residues. Trimming took 3 bases from V and 8 from J; bases not matched to a gene: 5. Germline V gives CDR1 LGHNA, CDR2 YSLEER. The CDR3 nucleotides are TGCGCCAGCAGCCAGGACAGGGGGCGAGGAGAAAAACTGTTTTTT. This codes for CASSQDRGRGEKLFF.

The chain links TRBV20-1 to TRBJ1-4; D remains unclear. V lost 0 bases and J 8 bases, leaving 7 bases between the germline ends. The CDR3 is made up of 12 amino acids. Germline loops: CDR1 DFQATT, CDR2 SNEGSKA (reference sequence). Written as DNA, the CDR3 is TGCAGTGCTAGAGAGGTTGAAGAAAAACTGTTTTTT. Protein sequence: CSAREVEEKLFF.